The 19 T cell receptor beta chains given below trace back to one sample, sequenced in a study of cytomegalovirus exposure and HLA in healthy donors. PCR primers comprised 60 Vbeta and 13 Jbeta primers. The data were produced by immunoSEQ multiplex PCR, yet TCRdb's version contains in-frame clones alone and is incomplete. Among around 150,000 clones listed, around 79% were seen once. Sample: PBMCs. The receptors stem from a young man in good health and CMV-seronegative.

This rearrangement joins TRBV7-8 to TRBJ2-1; 14 positions match TRBD2. This CDR3 has 17 residues. With V trimmed by 5 bases and J by 6 bases, 9 bases remained unmatched. The germline V gene encodes CDR1 SGHVS and CDR2 FQNEAQ. CDR3 in amino acids: CASSVTSGRAKGNEQFF. As DNA, the CDR3 is TGTGCCAGCAGCGTGACTAGCGGGAGGGCGAAGGGCAATGAGCAGTTCTTC.

The chain employs TRBV19 and TRBJ2-3; 13 bases agree with TRBD2. Trimming cost V 8 bases and J 5 bases; bases outside gene matches: 4. Per the germline V gene, CDR1 is LNHDA and CDR2 is SQIVND (reference sequence). The CDR3 covers 14 residues. CDR3 protein: CASSTSGGEDTQYF. The CDR3 bases are TGTGCCAGTTCTACTAGCGGGGGGGAAGATACGCAGTATTTT.

The rearrangement uses TRBV5-1 and TRBJ1-4, with 7 nucleotides matching TRBD1. V shed 4 bases and J 8 bases; nucleotides not matched to a gene: 11. The CDR3 is 15 residues long. Germline assignment: CDR1 SGHRS and CDR2 YFSETQ. The CDR3 region has the DNA TGCGCCAGCAGCCCAACCGGGACAGAGACAGAAAAACTGTTTTTT. As protein: CASSPTGTETEKLFF.

This clone was found a few times. V gene TRBV5-4 combines with J gene TRBJ2-5, with 7 bases aligning to TRBD2. Trimming cost V 0 bases and J 7 bases; bases outside gene matches: 6. CDR1 and CDR2 from the germline V gene are SGHNT and YYREEE (reference sequence). This CDR3 comprises 14 residues. CDR3 in amino acids: CASSLGGSVGTQYF. CDR3 bases: TGTGCCAGCAGCTTGGGCGGGAGTGTGGGGACCCAGTACTTC.

This chain joins TRBV5-4 and TRBJ2-1; 7 nucleotides align to TRBD2. The CDR3 loop spans 15 amino acids. Germline-derived CDR1 and CDR2 are SGHNT and YYREEE (reference sequence). The ends lost 1 base at V and 6 bases at J; junction bases unmatched: 7. The CDR3 nucleotides are TGTGCCAGCAGCTTGTGGTCGGGGAGGGGCAATGAGCAGTTCTTC. Amino acids: CASSLWSGRGNEQFF.

The chain combines TRBV13 with TRBJ2-7; 8 nucleotides match TRBD1. Germline-derived CDR1 and CDR2 are PRHDT and FYEKMQ (reference sequence). This CDR3 region has 15 residues. V lost 5 bases, J lost 2 bases, and 8 bases stayed unmatched. The CDR3 here is CASSPRTGNAYEQYF. CDR3 in DNA: TGTGCCAGCAGCCCGCGGACAGGGAACGCCTACGAGCAGTACTTC. The full variable domain, its missing parts supplied by reference TRBV13 and TRBJ2-7, is AAGVIQSPRHLIKEKRETATLKCYPIPRHDTVYWYQQGPGQDPQFLISFYEKMQSDKGSIPDRFSAQQFSDYHSELNMSSLELGDSALYFCASSPRTGNAYEQYFGPGTRLTVT.

This clone was recorded a few times. The gene calls are TRBV28 and TRBJ2-7, with 9 bases matching TRBD2. The CDR3 loop spans 14 amino acids. Germline V gene data show CDR1 as MDHEN and CDR2 as SYDVKM. The trim removed 6 bases at V and 2 bases at J, leaving 5 bases unmatched. The CDR3 region is CASSSLAGTYEQYF. The CDR3 DNA is TGTGCCAGCAGCTCCCTAGCGGGGACCTACGAGCAGTACTTC.

This clone turned up a few times. J is TRBJ2-1 and V is TRBV5-1, with 13 positions matching TRBD2. Looked up from germline, CDR1 is SGHRS and CDR2 is YFSETQ. V shed 2 bases and J 5 bases; nucleotides not matched to a gene: 4. The CDR3 consists of 16 residues. CDR3 protein: CASSLLAGGPNNEQFF. The DNA of the CDR3 is TGCGCCAGCAGCTTACTAGCGGGAGGGCCAAACAATGAGCAGTTCTTC.

The CDR3 loop reads CASSSYRSNEQFF. CDR3 bases: TGTGCCAGCAGTTCTTACCGGAGCAATGAGCAGTTCTTC. The chain combines TRBV6-5 with TRBJ2-1, with unresolved D. Trimming removed 4 bases from V and 6 bases from J, with 10 bases in between. Germline-derived CDR1 and CDR2 are MNHEY and SVGAGI. The CDR3 runs 13 residues.

This sequence joins TRBV7-9 and TRBJ2-5, with D possibly matching TRBD2 (5 bases). With 5 bases removed from V and 5 bases from J, the gap between germline ends came to 18 bases. This CDR3 region has 15 residues. Germline V CDR1 and CDR2: SEHNR, FQNEAQ (reference sequence). The CDR3 protein is CASSQVGRVLETQYF. The CDR3 nucleotides are TGTGCCAGCAGCCAGGTCGGGCGGGTGTTGGAGACCCAGTACTTC.

The rearrangement joins TRBV9 to TRBJ2-5; TRBD2 matches 16 bases. The V gene end was trimmed by 4 bases and the J gene end by 5 bases; junction bases not matched to a gene: 8. In germline, CDR1 is SGDLS, CDR2 YYNGEE. This CDR3 is built from 17 residues. CDR3 sequence: CASSQGLAGGAWETQYF. In DNA form, the CDR3 reads TGTGCCAGCAGCCAGGGACTAGCGGGAGGGGCTTGGGAGACCCAGTACTTC.

The chain recombines TRBV10-3 with TRBJ2-4; D is possibly TRBD2 (5 bases). The length of the CDR3 is 17 residues. V was shortened by 0 bases and J by 6 bases, with 18 bases between the two germline ends. In germline, CDR1 is ENHRY, CDR2 SYGVKD. CDR3 bases: TGTGCCATCAGTGAGTCGGGAGACACCCCTCGGTTAAACATTCAGTACTTC. This translates into CAISESGDTPRLNIQYF.

This clone was picked up one time. The chain carries TRBV2 and TRBJ1-1; D gene unclear. The germline V and J ends were trimmed by 6 bases and 4 bases, with 12 bases remaining between them. Germline V gene data show CDR1 as SNHLY and CDR2 as FYNNEI. The CDR3 is made up of 13 amino acids. The CDR3 here is CASRRRESTEAFF. DNA of the CDR3: TGTGCCAGCAGGAGGAGGGAAAGCACTGAAGCTTTCTTT.

The chain joins TRBV7-2 to TRBJ1-1; 8 bases match TRBD1. The germline V gene has CDR1 SGHTA and CDR2 FQGNSA. V lost 10 bases and J lost 7; bases outside the gene matches: 14. The CDR3 extends over 14 amino acids. The chain's CDR3 is CATTPQGGVGEAFF. Here the CDR3 DNA reads TGTGCCACTACTCCACAGGGGGGCGTAGGTGAAGCTTTCTTT.

This clone has just one count. The DNA of the CDR3 is TGTGCCAGCAACACCAGAGGGGACATCCCCTACGAGCAGTACTTC. This encodes CASNTRGDIPYEQYF. The chain links TRBV2 to TRBJ2-7; D perhaps matches TRBD1 (6 bases). The CDR3 has 15 amino acids. Deletions cut 7 bases from V and 2 bases from J, with 18 bases between. Germline V CDR1 and CDR2: SNHLY, FYNNEI.

This chain links TRBV7-9 with TRBJ1-2; a weak D match, TRBD1 (5 bases). The CDR3 sequence is 16 residues long. Trimming pared 1 base from V and 4 bases from J, leaving 16 bases between. From germline, CDR1 is SEHNR and CDR2 FQNEAQ (reference sequence). Here the CDR3 reads CASSLGLGQDGYGYTF. The CDR3 DNA reads as TGTGCCAGCAGCTTAGGATTGGGGCAGGACGGCTATGGCTACACCTTC.

The chain joins TRBV15 to TRBJ2-1, with D maybe TRBD2 (6 bases). The CDR3 totals 16 residues. V was cut by 3 bases and J by 0 bases, with 12 bases left in between. Looked up from germline, CDR1 is LNHNV and CDR2 is YYDKDF (reference sequence). Here the CDR3 DNA reads TGTGCCACCAGCAGGGGGTTGGGAGGCTCCTACAATGAGCAGTTCTTC. It translates to CATSRGLGGSYNEQFF.

V usage is TRBV25-1 and J usage is TRBJ2-7; TRBD1 matches 10 bases. Germline lookup yields CDR1 MGHDK and CDR2 SYGVNS. There are 15 residues in the CDR3. With V trimmed by 5 bases and J by 6 bases, 10 bases remained unmatched. CDR3 coding DNA: TGTGCCAGCAGTCAACAAAGGGGGGACAGGGGCGAGCAGTACTTC. Protein sequence: CASSQQRGDRGEQYF.

The V call is TRBV9, the J call TRBJ2-6; 11 bases fit TRBD2. Germline V CDR1 and CDR2: SGDLS, YYNGEE. The trim removed 4 bases at V and 0 bases at J, leaving 6 bases unmatched. CDR3 length: 18 amino acids. The CDR3 here is CASSPSGGLSSGANVLTF. The CDR3 region has the DNA TGTGCCAGCAGCCCTAGCGGGGGGTTAAGCTCTGGGGCCAACGTCCTGACTTTC.